This T cell receptor (beta chain) originates from a study of blood T cell repertoires in COVID-19. Overall study context: Spain, Italy and the United States supplied samples that represented acute and convalescent COVID-19. T cells, B-cell-depleted T cells, or PBMCs supplied cDNA or gDNA.

The germline V and J ends were trimmed by 1 base and 4 bases, with 14 bases remaining between them. This CDR3 has 16 residues. Germline loops: CDR1 LGHNA, CDR2 YSLEER. In the original analysis: Scientists estimated how many nucleated cells there were by amplifying reference gene primers. Here immunoSEQ multiplex PCR was the method, and the copy in TCRdb shows in-frame clones only, minus some. From that table come the V and J calls and clone size; the DNA was used to work out D and trimming. Of over 120,000 clones in the sample, roughly 82% are singletons; the top ten hold roughly 10%. Sequenced: peripheral blood. This sequence joins TRBV4-3 and TRBJ1-3; D unresolved. The TCR originated in a man aged 55 to 69 with active or convalescent COVID-19. Here the CDR3 reads CASSQVPGSSGNTIYF. The CDR3 region has the DNA TGCGCCAGCAGCCAAGTTCCGGGGTCCTCAGGAAACACCATATATTTT.